This TCR beta chain was recovered during a study of cytomegalovirus exposure and HLA in healthy donors (dated by TCRdb to about 2017). In terms of the full investigation: An earlier analysis of approximately 590 of the donors reported more than 250 Gb of sequence data and about 100 million unique TCR beta sequences from 190 million or so T cells. The study used immunosequencing to profile the T cell repertoires of approximately 690 subjects and linked those repertoires to cytomegalovirus serostatus. Several DR-DQ haplotypes were treated as single units for association and clustering because of strong linkage in the cohort. A later analysis re-examined previously published TCR beta repertoires from about 700 donors and added high-resolution HLA genotyping to investigate patterns of TCR occurrence. Rather than drawing on any new phenotypic data, the later analysis identified candidate immune exposures from TCR beta sequences and the way those sequences occurred across donors. Besides the first cohort of 550 to 750 subjects, a separate validation cohort made up of over 100 different subjects was used. Alongside the repertoire data, information on donor age, sex, ethnicity and CMV serostatus was compiled. An early release covering about 600 HLA-typed donors comprised 250 to 350 gigabases of sequencing data and approximately 85 million unique TCR sequences. To predict cytomegalovirus infection status, the study combined high-throughput TCR immunosequencing, statistical association of individual TCRs with disease status, and machine learning. Class I and class II HLA loci were covered by the typing at four-digit resolution. In an earlier analysis of a few hundred of the donors, high-throughput TCR beta sequencing was used to judge whether each TCR beta V gene segment behaved as functional or pseudogenic. In a later genetic analysis, genome-wide SNP genotypes for 398 of the 666 donors were used, and that subset was treated as a discovery cohort. The genetic ancestry cluster associated with self-reported Caucasian donors included 81% of the 300 to 450 genotyped donors. The study aimed to test whether signatures of past pathogen exposure could be identified by cataloging public T cell receptors. On average, around 230,000 unique TCR beta nucleotide sequences were sequenced per donor among a few hundred genotyped donors of the cohort, with 15% to 20% of those sequences being non-productive. Typing coverage differed by locus: A, B, C, DRB1 and DQB1 were typed in about 620-630 donors, DQA1 in 522, DPA1 in around 580, and DPB1 in 472. All discovery cohort repertoires had been generated on a single sequencing platform.

What the study reported, not specific to this receptor: A group of highly shared sequence variants was considered likely to be a technical artifact of the sequencing pipeline. CMV serostatus was the only immune exposure information available for the cohort. A later analysis found that TCR association rates varied across HLA loci, with DRB1 alleles showing the most associated TCRs and HLA-C alleles the fewest. The earlier analysis of a few hundred of the donors excluded roughly 17 rarely observed V segments, including chromosome 9 orphons, because counts were too low. A later analysis found that HLA-associated TCR beta chains were more clonally expanded and had lower generation probabilities than equally common non-associated chains. In a later genetic analysis, fewer N-insertions in productive TCRs were reported among donors in an Asian-associated ancestry cluster than the approximately 670-donor mean. An association between a missense DCLRE1C variant and V-gene and J-gene trimming of TCR beta chains was found in a later genetic analysis and replicated in an independent cohort. In vitro tests confirmed that a few of the cytomegalovirus-associated TCR beta chains recognize cytomegalovirus antigens. According to a later analysis, most CMV-associated TCR beta chains appeared to be HLA-restricted, and the HLA associations seemed to be driven largely by CMV exposure. A further reported finding was that TCR beta sequences accurately predicted the HLA-A and HLA-B alleles for most subjects in the first cohort. Correlated functional status among segregating V segments might reflect linkage disequilibrium, but an unknown experimental factor could not be ruled out. Only TCR beta chains were sequenced in this cohort, and the absence of alpha or paired-chain data limited detectable features. A later analysis associated 16,951 TCR beta sequences with specific HLA alleles at a false discovery rate of 0.05. A later analysis reported that several top co-occurrence clusters appeared linked to parvovirus B19, influenza, CMV and Epstein-Barr virus. The classifier was reported to diagnose cytomegalovirus status with high specificity and sensitivity in both the original and validation cohorts. In an earlier analysis of about 600 of the donors, most TCR beta V segments appeared in productive rearrangements about 87% or about 30% of the time, broadly matching IMGT annotations. It was suggested by the authors that the approach could potentially be generalized to other disease states and immunological phenotypes. Because HLA typing was unavailable for some donors at each locus, only the typed subset was used in association tests. Most TCR sequences were seen in very few donors, while some public TCRs were found in many individuals. The presence/absence analyses assumed that sequencing depth was roughly uniform across donors, and that assumption may not be true. Some IMGT-functional V segments, including TRBV6-2 and TRBV6-3, could not be told apart with the 87-base-pair reads, so those segments were excluded. Assigning TCR associations to individual alleles was difficult when HLA alleles, especially DR and DQ, strongly co-occurred. The study listed 150 to 200 TCR beta chains as associated with cytomegalovirus.

In total, around 600 healthy bone marrow donors made up the cohort. At the time of sampling, every cohort member was nominally healthy, though immune exposures that went unrecorded were likely present. The donor tested CMV seropositive, placing the donor among the roughly 300 seropositive members of the cohort. A peripheral blood sample was collected from each donor, and TCR beta sequencing was performed on peripheral blood mononuclear cells. Genomic DNA extraction from the blood cell samples was performed with the Qiagen DNeasy Blood Extraction Kit. Receptor amplification or capture employed the immunoSEQ multiplex PCR assay. For the multiplex PCR, a mixture combining 60 forward primers for TCR Vbeta segments and 13 reverse primers for TCR Jbeta segments was used. The CDR3 region of rearranged TCR beta genes was amplified from genomic DNA by a multiplex PCR assay. The amplified TCR beta libraries were sequenced on the Illumina HiSeq System as 87-base-pair reads. On the authors' methods: Across the 600 to 700 repertoires, a later analysis counted tens of millions of unique TCR beta chains, 9.5 million to 13 million of which were shared by at least two donors. Raw reads were error-corrected and collapsed into unique sequences by a nearest-neighbor algorithm in which closely related sequences were merged to remove PCR and sequencing errors. CDR3 sequences were aligned to IMGT reference sequences to assign V, D and J gene segments. For a sequence to be retained, a match of at least six nucleotides to both a V gene segment and a J gene segment was required. A rearrangement counted as productive if the CDR3 had no stop codons and remained in frame with V and J, and every other rearrangement counted as non-productive. CDR3 was defined according to IMGT convention as the region running from the second conserved V-encoded cysteine to the conserved J-encoded phenylalanine. Sequences without an unambiguous match to a single V gene segment were excluded from the earlier analysis of 450 to 750 of the donors. An earlier analysis of 550 to 650 of the donors classified V segments as functional when productive rearrangements were above 56.7% and as segregating when the standard deviation between donors was above 5%. To diagnose cytomegalovirus status from the catalog of TCR beta chain sequences, a statistical classification framework was built. In a later analysis, TCR nucleotide sequences were compared against IMGT/GENE-DB human TR gene sequences so that V and J genes could be assigned. The TCRdist pipeline was used in a later analysis to assign CDR3 sequences and most-parsimonious VDJ recombination scenarios. In a later analysis, each TCR beta chain was defined by its CDR3 amino acid sequence together with its V-gene family, and reads without a unique V-gene family were excluded. In a later analysis, several hundred highly shared, low-generation-probability nucleotide sequences were removed to address suspected cross-contamination and a sequencing artifact. In a later analysis, a clonal expansion index for each public chain was calculated from normalized within-repertoire ranks of inferred template counts. A later analysis computed generation probabilities with a VDJ recombination model fitted to out-of-frame rearrangements, and checked the results against IGoR. In a later analysis, TCR-TCR, TCR-HLA and TCR-CMV co-occurrence was scored with hypergeometric tests, and a repertoire-size bias correction was applied to TCR pairs. A later analysis estimated false discovery rates by permuting HLA or CMV assignments 20 times. A later analysis grouped co-occurring TCRs with DBSCAN, adding TCRdist sequence similarity when clustering within HLA-allele-positive subsets. Co-occurrence clustering excluded repertoires with fewer than 30,000 or more than 120,000 public chains, plus five with anomalous nucleotide sharing. TCRdb obtained this table from immuneACCESS and retained in-frame rearrangements with V and J assigned. These tables miss some clones; where compared with another copy, unresolved V genes account for less than half of the shortfall, and the remainder is unexplained. Clonal size and the V and J genes are those of that table, whereas D and trimming came from the DNA. This sample holds fewer than 30,000 clones; about 66% were observed only once. Roughly two fifths of the sample is taken by the ten largest.

This clone showed up just a few times. Its antigen target is currently unknown. No much larger clonotype is one base removed from it; base qualities were not supplied. Inclusive of the bounding cysteine and phenylalanine, the CDR3 is 15 residues long. This entry keeps only the CDR3 DNA: 45 bases, framed from base 1. Between the V and J ends, shortened by 3 bases and 4 bases respectively, the junction contains 16 bases. The germline V gene (reference sequence) specifies SGHNT as CDR1 and YYREEE as CDR2. Rearrangement joined TRBV5-4 to TRBJ1-2; possibly the D gene is TRBD1, per 5 matching bases. The clonotype comes from a male donor in good health and CMV-seropositive. The source material was PBMCs. CDR3 region: CASSSSPGGGYGYTF. The sequenced DNA: TGTGCCAGCAGCTCGTCCCCGGGGGGGGGCTATGGCTACACCTTC.